This TCR beta chain came from a study of identifying expanded T cells in peripheral blood. The trim removed 6 bases at V and 0 bases at J, leaving 5 bases unmatched. This CDR3 spans 15 amino acids. The V gene's germline CDR1 is SGHVS and CDR2 FNYEAQ. Only in-frame clones appear in the TCRdb table, and some are missing; sequencing was by immunoSEQ multiplex PCR. The sample shows some 97,000 clones, over 70% of them seen only once. The J gene is TRBJ2-1, the V gene TRBV7-6, with 7 bases lining up with TRBD1. The sample was blood. This sequence was found in a person aged 18 to 70 in good health. Here the CDR3 DNA reads TGTGCCAGCAGTTCACAGGGGAGCTCCTACAATGAGCAGTTCTTC. Encoded protein: CASSSQGSSYNEQFF.